This TCR beta chain is from a study of response to subunit inactivated influenza vaccine. This clonotype was counted at least ten times. The antigen is unknown. CDR1 is MNHEY and CDR2 is SMNVEV in the germline V gene (reference sequence). V gave up 5 bases and J gave up 0 bases; unmatched junction bases: 7. This CDR3 is 17 amino acids long. Notes on the study in general: After each seasonal influenza vaccination, few new T cells are recruited, the authors suggested.

MiXCR, run by TCRdb on the RT-PCR reads, gives a single entry per CDR3 protein. The sample gives 150,000 to 200,000 distinct CDR3 sequences, about 11% of which show up once; under 15% is in the top ten. The TCR was taken from a man aged 45 to 65 who received an inactivated influenza vaccine. The specimen comprised non-naive T cells sorted from PBMCs, sampled about 6 weeks after vaccination. The rearrangement uses TRBV27 and TRBJ1-1; TRBD1 aligns across 12 bases. CDR3 in amino acids: CASSRPGTGGVNTEAFF. In DNA form, the CDR3 reads TGTGCCAGCAGTCGGCCCGGGACAGGGGGCGTGAACACTGAAGCTTTCTTT.